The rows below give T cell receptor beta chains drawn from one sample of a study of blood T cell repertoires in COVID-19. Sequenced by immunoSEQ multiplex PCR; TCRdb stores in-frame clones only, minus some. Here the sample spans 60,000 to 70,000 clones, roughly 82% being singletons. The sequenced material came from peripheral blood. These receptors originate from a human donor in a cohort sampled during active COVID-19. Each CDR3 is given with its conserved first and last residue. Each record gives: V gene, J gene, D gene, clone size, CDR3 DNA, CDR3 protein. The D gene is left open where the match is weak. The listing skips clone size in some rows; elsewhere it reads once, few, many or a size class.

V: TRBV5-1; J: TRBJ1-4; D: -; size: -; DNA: TGCGCCAGCAGATATCAGGCTGGCATTAATGAAAAACTGTTTTTT; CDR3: CASRYQAGINEKLFF
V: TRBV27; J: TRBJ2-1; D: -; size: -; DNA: TGTGCCAGCACCCTCTGGGGGACATATACGTTCTTC; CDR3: CASTLWGTYTFF
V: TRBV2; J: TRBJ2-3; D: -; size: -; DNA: TGTGCCAGCGGGGGGACGCCAATAGATACGCAGTATTTT; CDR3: CASGGTPIDTQYF
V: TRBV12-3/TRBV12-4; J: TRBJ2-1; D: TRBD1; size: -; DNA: TGTGCCAGCAGTTCTGACAGGGCGAATGAGCAGTTCTTC; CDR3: CASSSDRANEQFF
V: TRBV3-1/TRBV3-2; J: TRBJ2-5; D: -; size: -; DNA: TGTGCCAGCAGCCAAGGAGGGAGGTGGACCCAGTACTTC; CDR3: CASSQGGRWTQYF
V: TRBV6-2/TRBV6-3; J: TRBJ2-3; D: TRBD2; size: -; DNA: TGTGCCAGCAGTTACTCTACGGGACTAGCGGGGGCACAGGATACGCAGTATTTT; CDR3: CASSYSTGLAGAQDTQYF
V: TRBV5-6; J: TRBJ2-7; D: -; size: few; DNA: TGTGCCAGCAGCCTATCCTTTATCGGGTCAATGGACGAGCAGTACTTC; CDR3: CASSLSFIGSMDEQYF
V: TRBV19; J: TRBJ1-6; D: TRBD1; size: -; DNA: TGTGCCAGTAGACCCGGACAGGGCTATAATTCACCCCTCCACTTT; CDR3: CASRPGQGYNSPLHF
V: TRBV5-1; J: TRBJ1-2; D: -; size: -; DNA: TGCGCCAGCAGCTCCGCAGACGGGTTGGAAGGCTACACCTTC; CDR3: CASSSADGLEGYTF
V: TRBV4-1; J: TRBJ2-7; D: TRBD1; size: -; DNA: TGCGCCAGCAGCCTTGAACAGGGGGCTTTCTACGAGCAGTACTTC; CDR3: CASSLEQGAFYEQYF
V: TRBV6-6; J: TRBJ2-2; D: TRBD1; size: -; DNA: TGTGCCAGCAGCCCCAGGGGGGGGGAGCTGTTTTTT; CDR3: CASSPRGGELFF
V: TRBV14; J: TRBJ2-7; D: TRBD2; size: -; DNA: TGTGCCAGCAGCCAAGATTTGGAAACTAGCGGGGGCTACGAGCAGTACTTC; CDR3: CASSQDLETSGGYEQYF
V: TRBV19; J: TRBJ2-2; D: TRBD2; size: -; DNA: TGTGCCAGTAGTACCCGACTAGCGGGGGGCACCGGGGAGCTGTTTTTT; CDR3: CASSTRLAGGTGELFF
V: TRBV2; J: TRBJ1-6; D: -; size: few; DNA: TGTGCCAGCTTCTTCTCTTATAATTCACCCCTCCACTTT; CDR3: CASFFSYNSPLHF
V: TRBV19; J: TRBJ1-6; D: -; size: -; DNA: TGTGCCAGTAGTTTATGGGGGCGATATCGTTCACCCCTCCACTTT; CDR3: CASSLWGRYRSPLHF
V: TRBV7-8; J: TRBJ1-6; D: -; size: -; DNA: TGTGCCAGCAGCTTAGCGCTAGCACCCTGGTCCCTCCACTTT; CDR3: CASSLALAPWSLHF
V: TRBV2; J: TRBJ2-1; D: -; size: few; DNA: TGTGCCAGCAGGGAGGGACAGAACAATGAGCAGTTCTTC; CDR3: CASREGQNNEQFF
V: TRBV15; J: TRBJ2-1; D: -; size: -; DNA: TGTGCCACCAGCAGAGGGACTGCATTCCCCTACAATGAGCAGTTCTTC; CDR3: CATSRGTAFPYNEQFF
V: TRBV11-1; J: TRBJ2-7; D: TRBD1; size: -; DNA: TGTGCCAGCAGCTTGGGACAGACCTCCTACGAGCAGTACTTC; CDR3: CASSLGQTSYEQYF
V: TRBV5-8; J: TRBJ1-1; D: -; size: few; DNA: TGTGCCAGCAGTATCATTGGCGCCACAGCAGCTGAAGCTTTCTTT; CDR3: CASSIIGATAAEAFF
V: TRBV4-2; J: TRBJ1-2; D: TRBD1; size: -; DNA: TGTGCCAGCAGCCCAGGACAGGGTAGAAATGGCTACACCTTC; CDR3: CASSPGQGRNGYTF
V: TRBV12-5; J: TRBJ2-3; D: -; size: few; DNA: TGTGCTAGTGGTTTGGCCGGGACACGACTTACAGATACGCAGTATTTT; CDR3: CASGLAGTRLTDTQYF
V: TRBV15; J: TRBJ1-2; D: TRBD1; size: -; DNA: TGTGCCACCAGCAGTGGATACGGACAGGGGGAGAATTATGGCTACACCTTC; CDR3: CATSSGYGQGENYGYTF
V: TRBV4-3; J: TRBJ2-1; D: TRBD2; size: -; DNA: TGCGCCAGCAGCCAAAAGTTACTAGCGGGGGGTAACAATGAGCAGTTCTTC; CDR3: CASSQKLLAGGNNEQFF
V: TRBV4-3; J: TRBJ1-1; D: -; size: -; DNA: TGCGCCAGCAGCCAGGAAGGACTGATGAACACTGAAGCTTTCTTT; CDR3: CASSQEGLMNTEAFF
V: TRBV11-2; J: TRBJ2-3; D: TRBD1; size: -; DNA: TGTGCCAGCAGCTTAGCCGGGACAGGGGGCGCCGATACGCAGTATTTT; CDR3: CASSLAGTGGADTQYF
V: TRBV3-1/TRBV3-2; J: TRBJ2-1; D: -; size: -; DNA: TGTGCCAGCAGCCATGGATCGAGGGTAAGGGAGAGTGAGCAGTTCTTC; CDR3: CASSHGSRVRESEQFF
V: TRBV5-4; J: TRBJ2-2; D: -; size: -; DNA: TGTGCCAGCAGCCCCGGAGCGGGTACGACCGGGGAGCTGTTTTTT; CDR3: CASSPGAGTTGELFF
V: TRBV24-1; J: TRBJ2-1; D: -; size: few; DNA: TGTGCCACCAGTAGCAGGGACTACAATGAGCAGTTCTTC; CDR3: CATSSRDYNEQFF
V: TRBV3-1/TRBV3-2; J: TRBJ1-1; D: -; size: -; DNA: TGTGCCAGCAGCTCCCACATAACGACTGAAGCTTTCTTT; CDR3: CASSSHITTEAFF
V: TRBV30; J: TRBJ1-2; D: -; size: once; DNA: TGTGCCTGGAGTGTGGATGGGCGGGGAGGCTACACCTTC; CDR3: CAWSVDGRGGYTF
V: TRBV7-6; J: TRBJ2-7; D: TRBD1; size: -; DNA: TGTGCCAGCAGCTTGAACAGGGGGCCATACGAGCAGTACTTC; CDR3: CASSLNRGPYEQYF
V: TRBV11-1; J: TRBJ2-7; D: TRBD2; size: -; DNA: TGTGCCAGCAGCTTAGTTGCCGCGGGGGACCCTAGCTTC; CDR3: CASSLVAAGDPSF
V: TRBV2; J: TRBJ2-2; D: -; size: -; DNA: TGTGCCAGCAAAGAAGGGGCAAGAACCGGGGAGCTGTTTTTT; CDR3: CASKEGARTGELFF
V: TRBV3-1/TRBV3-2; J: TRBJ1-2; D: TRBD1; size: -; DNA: TGTGCCAGCAGCCAAGGAATAAACCGGGACAGGGGGCGCCCTGGGGTGGATGGCTACACCTTC; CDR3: CASSQGINRDRGRPGVDGYTF
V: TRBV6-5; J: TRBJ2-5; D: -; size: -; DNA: TGTGCCAGCACCCAAGGGGTGACCCAGTACTTC; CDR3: CASTQGVTQYF
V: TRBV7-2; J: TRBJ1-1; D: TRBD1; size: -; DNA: TGTGCCAGCAGCTCGTTACAGGGGGGGACTGAAGCTTTCTTT; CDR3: CASSSLQGGTEAFF